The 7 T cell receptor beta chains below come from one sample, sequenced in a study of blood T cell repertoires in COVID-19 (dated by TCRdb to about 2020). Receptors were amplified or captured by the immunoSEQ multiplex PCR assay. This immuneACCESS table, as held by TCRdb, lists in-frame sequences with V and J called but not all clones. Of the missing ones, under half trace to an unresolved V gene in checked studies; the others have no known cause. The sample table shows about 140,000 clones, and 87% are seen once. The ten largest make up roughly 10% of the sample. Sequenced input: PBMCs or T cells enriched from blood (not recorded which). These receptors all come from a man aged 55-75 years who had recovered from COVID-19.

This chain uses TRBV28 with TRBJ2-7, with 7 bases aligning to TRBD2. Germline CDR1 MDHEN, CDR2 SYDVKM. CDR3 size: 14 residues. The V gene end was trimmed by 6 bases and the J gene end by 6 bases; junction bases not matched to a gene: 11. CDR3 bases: TGTGCCAGCAGAACGCTCTGGGGGGGAGGCGAGCAGTACTTC. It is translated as CASRTLWGGGEQYF.

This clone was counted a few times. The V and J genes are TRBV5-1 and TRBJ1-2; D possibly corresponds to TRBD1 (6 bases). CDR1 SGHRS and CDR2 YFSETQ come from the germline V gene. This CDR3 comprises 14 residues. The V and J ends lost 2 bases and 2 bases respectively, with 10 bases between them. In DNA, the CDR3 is TGCGCCAGCAGCTTCGGACAGAAAAACTATGGCTACACCTTC. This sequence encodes CASSFGQKNYGYTF.

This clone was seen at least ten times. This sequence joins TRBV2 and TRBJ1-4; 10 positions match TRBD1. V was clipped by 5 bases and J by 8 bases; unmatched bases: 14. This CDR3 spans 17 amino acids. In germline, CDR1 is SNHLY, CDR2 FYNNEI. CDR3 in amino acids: CASSQSRDRGTREKLFF. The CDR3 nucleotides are TGTGCCAGCAGTCAAAGCCGGGACAGGGGAACCCGGGAAAAACTGTTTTTT.

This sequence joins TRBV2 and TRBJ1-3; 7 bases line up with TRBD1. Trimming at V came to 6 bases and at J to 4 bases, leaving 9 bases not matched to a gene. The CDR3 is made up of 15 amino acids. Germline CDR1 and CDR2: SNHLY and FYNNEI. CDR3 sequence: CASSLTGVSGNTIYF. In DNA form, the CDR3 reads TGTGCCAGCAGCCTAACAGGGGTTTCCGGAAACACCATATATTTT.

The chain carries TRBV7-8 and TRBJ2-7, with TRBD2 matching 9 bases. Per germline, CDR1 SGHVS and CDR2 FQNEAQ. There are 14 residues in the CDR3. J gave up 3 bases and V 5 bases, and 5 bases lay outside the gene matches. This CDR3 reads CASSLGLAIYEQYF. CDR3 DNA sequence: TGTGCCAGCAGCCTCGGACTAGCGATCTACGAGCAGTACTTC.

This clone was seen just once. Here the CDR3 reads CASSRPDGAYGYTF. CDR3 DNA sequence: TGTGCCAGTAGTAGACCGGATGGGGCCTATGGCTACACCTTC. The chain couples TRBV19 to TRBJ1-2, with D perhaps TRBD1 (5 bases). Trimming removed 4 bases from V and 4 bases from J, with 13 bases in between. From germline, CDR1 is LNHDA and CDR2 SQIVND (reference sequence). The CDR3 is made up of 14 amino acids.

CDR3 nucleotides: TGTGCCAGCAGTTACTCACTTTCGGGAACCCTCTCCTACGAGCAGTACTTC. Translation: CASSYSLSGTLSYEQYF. The chain recombines TRBV28 with TRBJ2-7; possible D gene TRBD2, 5 bases. CDR3 length: 17 residues. V was shortened by 4 bases and J by 0 bases, with 19 bases between the two germline ends. The V gene's germline CDR1 is MDHEN and CDR2 SYDVKM.